Below are 27 T cell receptor beta chains sequenced from a single sample in a study of cytotoxic CD8 clonotypes in ibrutinib-treated CLL. Generated by immunoSEQ multiplex PCR, the TCRdb table keeps only in-frame clones and is missing some. The sample consists of 160,000 or so clones, approximately 80% of them appearing once. The material sequenced was PBMCs, taken after 12 months of ibrutinib treatment. The receptors derive from a human donor with chronic lymphocytic leukemia.

The gene calls are TRBV6-1 and TRBJ1-2; no firm D call. V was clipped by 1 base and J by 4 bases, with 7 bases between them. There are 13 residues in the CDR3. CDR1 is MNHNS, CDR2 SASEGT, per germline. CDR3 nucleotide sequence: TGTGCCAGCAGTGAAGGGCCTGTCTATGGCTACACCTTC. It yields the protein CASSEGPVYGYTF.

The rearrangement joins TRBV6-1 to TRBJ1-2; TRBD1 matches 7 bases. Germline assignment: CDR1 MNHNS and CDR2 SASEGT. The CDR3 is 12 amino acids. The trim removed 7 bases at V and 4 bases at J, leaving 3 bases unmatched. This CDR3 reads CASKGAGYGYTF. The CDR3 region has the DNA TGTGCCAGCAAGGGGGCAGGCTATGGCTACACCTTC.

V usage is TRBV5-5 and J usage is TRBJ2-3, with no clear D. This CDR3 is 12 amino acids long. Germline loops: CDR1 SGHKS, CDR2 YYEKEE (reference sequence). V lost 4 bases to trimming and J lost 5 bases, with 8 bases between them. The CDR3 sequence: CASSPERDTQYF. The CDR3 DNA reads TGTGCCAGCAGCCCGGAACGAGATACGCAGTATTTT.

The chain uses TRBV19 and TRBJ2-7; D is tentatively TRBD1 or TRBD2 (5 bases each). CDR1 is LNHDA and CDR2 is SQIVND in the germline V gene (reference sequence). V was clipped by 5 bases and J by 9 bases, with 14 bases between them. The CDR3 contains 12 residues. In nucleotides, the CDR3 is TGTGCCAGTAGTCCAAACGCCGGGACGCAGTACTTC. Translation: CASSPNAGTQYF. Full variable domain (rest looked up from reference TRBV19 and TRBJ2-7): DGGITQSPKYLFRKEGQNVTLSCEQNLNHDAMYWYRQDPGQGLRLIYYSQIVNDFQKGDIAEGYSVSREKKESFPLTVTSAQKNPTAFYLCASSPNAGTQYFGPGTRLTVT.

The CDR3 sequence: CASSLEGQSYEQYF. CDR3 DNA sequence: TGCGCCAGCAGCTTGGAGGGACAGTCCTACGAGCAGTACTTC. The rearrangement joins TRBV5-1 to TRBJ2-7; TRBD1 agrees at 7 bases. V was pared by 0 bases and J by 1 base, with 1 base of the junction left unmatched. Germline CDR1 is SGHRS and CDR2 is YFSETQ. This CDR3 comprises 14 residues.

The chain recombines TRBV10-3 with TRBJ2-3; D remains ambiguous. Looked up from germline, CDR1 is ENHRY and CDR2 is SYGVKD. The CDR3 consists of 13 residues. V gave up 10 bases and J gave up 0 bases, with 11 bases separating them. The CDR3 sequence: CATKAPSTDTQYF. The CDR3 region has the DNA TGTGCCACCAAGGCCCCTAGCACAGATACGCAGTATTTT.

The CDR3, as DNA: TGTGCCATCAGTGATGGGGTTCCCGGGGACACCATATATTTT. Amino acid sequence: CAISDGVPGDTIYF. V usage is TRBV10-3 and J usage is TRBJ1-3; D remains ambiguous. CDR1 and CDR2 (germline): ENHRY, SYGVKD. The CDR3 runs to 14 residues. V was trimmed by 3 bases and J by 8 bases, leaving 14 bases between them.

The chain couples TRBV5-4 to TRBJ2-5; D is ambiguous. CDR3 length: 14 residues. Between the trimmed V and J ends, which lost 4 bases and 2 bases, there was a span of 12 bases. The germline gives CDR1 SGHNT, CDR2 YYREEE (reference sequence). Written as DNA, the CDR3 is TGTGCCAGCAGCCTCAACGGGCGACAAGAGACCCAGTACTTC. Translation: CASSLNGRQETQYF.

The rearrangement uses TRBV28 and TRBJ1-2; TRBD1 matches 7 bases. CDR1 and CDR2 from the germline V gene are MDHEN and SYDVKM. The CDR3 length is 13 residues. The J segment lost 3 bases and the V segment lost 7 bases, leaving 5 bases of the junction unmatched. CDR3 DNA sequence: TGTGCCAGCACTCCGGGACAGTACTATGGCTACACCTTC. Its protein product is CASTPGQYYGYTF.

The rearrangement uses TRBV28 and TRBJ1-5; D may be TRBD1 (6 bases). This CDR3 is built from 14 residues. The germline gives CDR1 MDHEN, CDR2 SYDVKM. Trimming stripped 6 bases from V and 5 bases from J, with 14 bases between. CDR3 in DNA: TGTGCCAGCAGCGGGGGGCGTGGGTATCAGCCCCAGCATTTT. Encoded protein: CASSGGRGYQPQHF.

This clone was detected only once. The chain couples TRBV5-8 to TRBJ1-5; D is possibly TRBD1 (5 bases). The CDR3 extends over 15 amino acids. Germline-derived CDR1 and CDR2 are SGHTS and YDEGEE. Deletions cut 6 bases from V and 7 bases from J, with 20 bases between. CDR3 in amino acids: CASTLLGGFGQPQHF. CDR3 in DNA: TGTGCCAGCACCCTGCTTGGGGGTTTTGGGCAGCCCCAGCATTTT.

The chain couples TRBV5-4 to TRBJ2-6, with D uncertain. Germline CDR1 and CDR2: SGHNT and YYREEE (reference sequence). V was clipped by 1 base and J by 0 bases, with 5 bases between them. This CDR3 has 15 residues. The CDR3: CASSLSVSGANVLTF. CDR3 sequence (DNA): TGTGCCAGCAGCTTGTCTGTCTCTGGGGCCAACGTCCTGACTTTC.

This sequence joins TRBV28 and TRBJ2-1; D gene ambiguous. Germline CDR1 and CDR2: MDHEN and SYDVKM. The CDR3 extends over 14 amino acids. Trimming shortened V by 8 bases and J by 3 bases, and 14 bases separated the two germline ends. CDR3 in amino acids: CASPPSDVYNEQFF. The CDR3 DNA reads TGTGCCAGCCCCCCCAGCGATGTCTACAATGAGCAGTTCTTC.

The V and J genes are TRBV7-2 and TRBJ2-1; 7 nucleotides line up with TRBD2. V trimming: 1 base; J trimming: 2 bases; junction bases outside the gene matches: 8. This CDR3 has 17 amino acids. Germline assignment: CDR1 SGHTA and CDR2 FQGNSA. The CDR3 DNA is TGTGCCAGCAGCTTAGTAACTTTAGCGGGCCCCTACAATGAGCAGTTCTTC. Translated: CASSLVTLAGPYNEQFF. Full variable domain (missing parts from reference TRBV7-2 and TRBJ2-1): GAGVSQSPSNKVTEKGKDVELRCDPISGHTALYWYRQSLGQGLEFLIYFQGNSAPDKSGLPSDRFSAERTGGSVSTLTIQRTQQEDSAVYLCASSLVTLAGPYNEQFFGPGTRLTVL.

The chain uses TRBV5-6 and TRBJ1-1; possible D gene TRBD1, 6 bases. V lost 4 bases, J lost 3 bases, and 16 bases lay in between. The germline gives CDR1 SGHDT, CDR2 YYEEEE. This CDR3 comprises 15 residues. The CDR3: CASSRYGQPDTEAFF. The CDR3, as DNA: TGTGCCAGCAGCCGCTACGGACAGCCGGACACTGAAGCTTTCTTT.

The chain is built from TRBV28 and TRBJ2-7; 7 bases are a match to TRBD1. The germline V gene has CDR1 MDHEN and CDR2 SYDVKM. With V trimmed by 3 bases and J by 6 bases, 8 bases remained unmatched. The CDR3 runs to 14 residues. As DNA, the CDR3 is TGTGCCAGCAGTTTCGGTGACAGGGCGTTCGAGCAGTACTTC. It translates to CASSFGDRAFEQYF.

V is TRBV28 and J is TRBJ2-7; a weak D match, TRBD2 (6 bases). Germline V gene sequence: CDR1 MDHEN, CDR2 SYDVKM. The CDR3 consists of 14 residues. The DNA for the CDR3 is TGTGCGGCCGGGGAGGTCCGTCTAGATTACGAGCAGTACTTC. Residues: CAAGEVRLDYEQYF.

The rearrangement uses TRBV11-3 and TRBJ2-7, with a tentative D call TRBD2 (6 bases). Trimming took off 5 bases at V and 3 bases at J, with 11 bases between the two ends. This CDR3 is built from 13 residues. In germline, CDR1 is SGHNT, CDR2 YENEEA. This CDR3 reads CASSLRLGYEQYF. In DNA form, the CDR3 reads TGTGCCAGCAGCCTGAGACTAGGCTACGAGCAGTACTTC.

This clone was picked up one time. The chain is built from TRBV28 and TRBJ2-7, with TRBD2 as a possible D gene (5 bases). The V gene's germline CDR1 is MDHEN and CDR2 SYDVKM. The CDR3 has 14 residues. V was shortened by 7 bases and J by 3 bases, with 16 bases between the two germline ends. The CDR3 region is CASNPQARGYEQYF. The CDR3, as DNA: TGTGCCAGCAATCCCCAGGCCCGGGGCTACGAGCAGTACTTC.

This clone was counted a single time. The chain uses TRBV5-1 and TRBJ1-1; no clear D gene. V was clipped by 5 bases and J by 0 bases, with 14 bases between them. The CDR3 consists of 15 residues. Germline V lookup: CDR1 SGHRS, CDR2 YFSETQ. DNA for the CDR3: TGCGCCAGCAGTGAGTCTAGTGGTCTGAACACTGAAGCTTTCTTT. It encodes CASSESSGLNTEAFF.

The chain has TRBV10-3 and TRBJ1-5, with no clear D. CDR1 is ENHRY and CDR2 is SYGVKD in the germline V gene. The CDR3 covers 14 residues. V was trimmed by 2 bases and J by 7 bases, leaving 12 bases between them. The CDR3 loop reads CAISERTEGQPQHF. In nucleotides, the CDR3 is TGTGCCATCAGTGAGAGAACGGAAGGCCAGCCCCAGCATTTT.

This clone was recorded once. A read error is likely, as this CDR3 ends without the conserved phenylalanine or tryptophan. The CDR3 bases are TGCGCCAGCAGGCAGGTGGGCGGGGCAAAATACGAGCAGTACTTA. Translation: CASRQVGGAKYEQYL. This chain links TRBV4-1 with TRBJ2-7; tentative D call: TRBD2 (6 bases). This CDR3 contains 15 residues. Germline lookup yields CDR1 MGHRA and CDR2 YSYEKL. The V and J ends lost 6 bases and 4 bases respectively, with 19 bases between them.

There are a few counts of this clone. The genes are TRBV5-6 and TRBJ2-1, with 8 bases fitting TRBD2. The V segment lost 0 bases and the J segment 0 bases; nucleotides outside the gene matches: 5. CDR1 and CDR2 (germline): SGHDT, YYEEEE. The CDR3 is 17 amino acids. In nucleotides, the CDR3 is TGTGCCAGCAGCTTGGTCGTTAGCGGGATCTCCTACAATGAGCAGTTCTTC. Translation gives CASSLVVSGISYNEQFF.

The chain is built from TRBV6-6 and TRBJ2-7; TRBD2 agrees at 8 bases. Trimming removed 4 bases from V and 6 bases from J; junction bases left unmatched: 8. Germline V gene sequence: CDR1 MNHNY, CDR2 SVGAGI (reference sequence). CDR3 length equals 14 residues. CDR3 DNA sequence: TGTGCCAGCAGTTTACCCGGGAGGGGAACCGAGCAGTACTTC. Translation gives CASSLPGRGTEQYF.

This clone came up once. The chain links TRBV13 to TRBJ1-1, with TRBD1 identical over 7 bases. Germline V gene sequence: CDR1 PRHDT, CDR2 FYEKMQ (reference sequence). This CDR3 region has 16 residues. V lost 5 bases to trimming and J lost 5 bases; unmatched junction nucleotides: 14. The CDR3 DNA sequence: TGTGCCAGCAGCCACTACGATAGGACAGGCGGGACTGAAGCTTTCTTT. It codes for CASSHYDRTGGTEAFF.

The table lists this clone with a count of one. This sequence joins TRBV11-1 and TRBJ2-7; unclear D gene. Germline V gene data show CDR1 as SGHAT and CDR2 as FQDESV (reference sequence). The CDR3 contains 13 residues. The V and J ends lost 3 bases and 2 bases respectively, with 8 bases between them. CDR3: CASSLAVTYEQYF. The CDR3 DNA sequence: TGTGCCAGCAGCTTGGCCGTAACCTACGAGCAGTACTTC.

In its sample, this clone was seen once. The chain uses TRBV5-4 and TRBJ2-1, with 8 bases fitting TRBD1. The V gene end was trimmed by 4 bases and the J gene end by 6 bases; junction bases not matched to a gene: 9. This CDR3 is 15 amino acids long. Per germline, CDR1 SGHNT and CDR2 YYREEE (reference sequence). As DNA, the CDR3 is TGTGCCAGCAGCCGAGACAGGGGAGCTCCCAATGAGCAGTTCTTC. This gives the protein CASSRDRGAPNEQFF.